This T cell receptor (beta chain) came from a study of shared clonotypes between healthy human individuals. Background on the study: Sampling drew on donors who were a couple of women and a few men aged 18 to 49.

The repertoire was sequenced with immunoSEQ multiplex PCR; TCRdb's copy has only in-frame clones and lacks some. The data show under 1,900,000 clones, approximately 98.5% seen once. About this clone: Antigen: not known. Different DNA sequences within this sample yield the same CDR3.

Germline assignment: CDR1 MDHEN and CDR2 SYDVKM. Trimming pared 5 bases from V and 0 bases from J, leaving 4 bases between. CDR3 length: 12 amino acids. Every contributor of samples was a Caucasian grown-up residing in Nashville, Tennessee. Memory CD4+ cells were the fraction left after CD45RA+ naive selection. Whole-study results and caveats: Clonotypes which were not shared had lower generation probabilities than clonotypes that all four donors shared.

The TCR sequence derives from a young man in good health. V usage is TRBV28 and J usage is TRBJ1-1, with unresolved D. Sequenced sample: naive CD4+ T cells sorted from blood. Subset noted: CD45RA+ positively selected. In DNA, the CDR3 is TGTGCCAGCAGTCAGATGAACACTGAAGCTTTCTTT. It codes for CASSQMNTEAFF.